This T cell receptor (beta chain) was recovered during a study of CD8+ T cells in alopecia areata. In the study overall: The authors grafted skin from roughly 6-12-month-old C3H/HeJ donors with spontaneous alopecia onto roughly 6-10-week-old female C3H/HeJ mice.

RNA, once extracted, was reverse transcribed into cDNA for use as the sequencing template. Clones were sequenced by immunoSEQ multiplex PCR, and TCRdb holds only the in-frame ones, with some missing. Recorded here are roughly 260,000 clones, with no singletons, and the ten leading clones hold more than 1%. Note on this clone: Gene and germline names: mouse. The read halts 4 residues ahead of the CDR3 end, with the missing end drawn from the germline J gene.

The length of the CDR3 is 14 residues. The germline V and J ends were trimmed by 9 bases and 0 bases, with 12 bases remaining between them. Germline V gene sequence: CDR1 NSHNY, CDR2 SYGAGN. Researchers sorted pooled cutaneous lymph node cells on the basis of CD4, CD8alpha, NKG2D, NKG2ACE and other markers. The sequence was collected from a C3H/HeJ mouse with alopecia areata. MHC haplotype here: H2-k. V usage is TRBV13-1 and J usage is TRBJ2-2, with D tentatively TRBD1 (5 bases). Sequencing was done on a sample of CD4+ T cells sorted from a lymph node. Partial CDR3 DNA: TGTGCCACCCTTGGACAAGCAAACACCGGG. Translation gives CATLGQANTG. In full, the CDR3 is CATLGQANTGQLYF.